This T cell receptor (beta chain) is drawn from a study of blood T cell repertoires in COVID-19. After removal of 6 bases from V and 5 bases from J, the junction contained 5 bases not matched to a gene. The CDR3 contains 13 residues. The method was immunoSEQ multiplex PCR; TCRdb's version includes in-frame clones alone and lacks a portion of them. Of almost 300,000 clones detected, approximately 86% appear once; the ten largest clones hold 1.3%. The sample consisted of peripheral blood. The rearrangement uses TRBV12-3 or TRBV12-4 and TRBJ2-5; 8 nucleotides agree with TRBD2. The receptor comes from a man between 65 and 85 years old with acute or convalescent COVID-19. CDR3 protein: CASRELAVETQYF. CDR3 DNA sequence: TGTGCCAGCAGAGAACTAGCGGTGGAGACCCAGTACTTC.